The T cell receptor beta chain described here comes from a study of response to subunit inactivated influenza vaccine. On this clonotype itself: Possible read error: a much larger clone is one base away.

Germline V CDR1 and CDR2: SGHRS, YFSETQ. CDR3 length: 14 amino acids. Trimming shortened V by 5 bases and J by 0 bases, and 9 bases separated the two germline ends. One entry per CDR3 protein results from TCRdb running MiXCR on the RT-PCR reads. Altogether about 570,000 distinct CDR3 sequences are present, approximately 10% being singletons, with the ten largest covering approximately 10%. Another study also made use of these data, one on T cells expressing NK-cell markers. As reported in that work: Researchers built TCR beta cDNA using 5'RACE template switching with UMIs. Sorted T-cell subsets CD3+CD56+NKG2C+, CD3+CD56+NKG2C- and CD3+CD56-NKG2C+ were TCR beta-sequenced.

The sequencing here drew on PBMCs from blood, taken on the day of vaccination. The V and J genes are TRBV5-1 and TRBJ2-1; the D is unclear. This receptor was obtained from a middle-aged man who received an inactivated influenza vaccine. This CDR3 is CASRVPSSYNEQFF. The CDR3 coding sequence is TGCGCCAGCAGAGTGCCTTCCTCCTACAATGAGCAGTTCTTC.